This TCR beta chain was identified during a study of blood T cell repertoires in COVID-19. Method: immunoSEQ multiplex PCR; TCRdb's copy keeps in-frame clones and lacks some. The sample consists of under 250,000 clones, roughly 88% of them appearing once. Germline values: CDR1 MNHEY, CDR2 SVGAGI. CDR3 length: 14 amino acids. Trimming left V 11 bases short and J 2 bases short, with 16 bases between. This rearrangement joins TRBV6-5 to TRBJ1-5; D unresolved. The clonotype was recovered from a woman aged 35 to 49 who had been exposed to COVID-19. Specimen: PBMCs or T cells enriched from blood (not recorded which). The DNA for the CDR3 is TGTGCCGGCTCAGTCTCTCGGGGCAATCAGCCCCAGCATTTT. Translating it yields CAGSVSRGNQPQHF.